The clone carrying this T cell receptor (beta chain) was seen many times. Authors of the study amplified TCR beta CDR3 regions from RNA transcripts. The TCR CDR3 was amplified in a first-round RT-PCR using the HTBI primer set. TCRdb reprocessed the multiplex PCR reads via MiXCR and lists one record per CDR3 protein. Here the sample spans a few hundred thousand distinct CDR3 sequences, about a sixth being singletons. The sample originates from a study of T cells in Graves' hyperthyroidism and ophthalmopathy. The CDR3 loop spans 18 amino acids. Germline CDR1 SGDLS, CDR2 YYNGEE. Trimming took 4 bases from V and 2 from J; bases not matched to a gene: 14. Reasons for excluding patients were uncontrolled infection, other autoimmune disease, pregnancy or lactation.

Material: blood. The TCR originated in a woman aged 40 to 50 with Graves' ophthalmopathy. The chain joins TRBV9 to TRBJ2-3, with TRBD2 matching 9 bases. In DNA form, the CDR3 reads TGTGCCAGCAGCCCACTCGTGGGGGCGGGAGGGAACACAGATACGCAGTATTTT. Translation gives CASSPLVGAGGNTDTQYF.